These 3 T cell receptor beta chains share one sample of origin, sequenced in a study of T cells after yellow fever vaccination (dated by TCRdb to the late 2010s). The receptor library was made with 5' RACE. Sequencing instrument: Illumina NovaSeq 6000. TCRdb cleaned the public reads at Q25 with fastp, built clones with MiXCR and kept in-frame beta chains. Rows with a matching CDR3 protein are joined into one entry that keeps the most common DNA and genes. This sample has hundreds of thousands of distinct CDR3 sequences in its table, and approximately 19% of those were observed once. The ten largest clones add up to roughly a sixth of the sample. This sample's treatment or condition label indicates: live attenuated yellow fever vaccine strain. The sequences come from PBMCs, collected before the yellow fever booster vaccination. These receptors were obtained from a man younger than 35 who received the YFV17D yellow fever vaccine.

This clonotype was detected only once. V gene TRBV6-5 combines with J gene TRBJ2-5, with D tentatively TRBD1 (5 bases). Germline CDR1 and CDR2: MNHEY and SVGAGI. V shed 2 bases and J shed 3 bases, with 7 bases lying between them. The CDR3 length is 13 residues. CDR3 nucleotide sequence: TGTGCCAGCAGTTACAACAGGAAAGAGACCCAGTACTTC. Residues: CASSYNRKETQYF.

This clonotype occurred a few times. This CDR3 is CAISEYRRDRGEQYV. The CDR3 DNA sequence: TGTGCCATCAGTGAGTACAGAAGGGATCGTGGCGAGCAGTACGTC. The chain combines TRBV10-3 with TRBJ2-7, with unresolved D. CDR3 size: 15 residues. CDR1 and CDR2 from the germline V gene are ENHRY and SYGVKD. V was pared by 1 base and J by 6 bases, with 16 bases between.

To note about this clonotype: The missing conserved phenylalanine or tryptophan at the end of this CDR3 makes a read error likely. The limits of the CDR3 on the DNA are not certain, so only TCRdb's listed CDR3 is given. This chain connects TRBV12-3 or TRBV12-4 to TRBJ2-3; no check of the table's D call, TRBD2, against the DNA was made. The CDR3 sequence runs 12 residues, both termini included. Here the CDR3 reads CASSRTSGGPTC.